This T cell receptor (beta chain) is drawn from a study of blood T cell repertoires in COVID-19. Across the whole study: Some COVID-19 samples were acute and others convalescent; all came from the United States, Italy and Spain.

Sequencing was performed with immunoSEQ multiplex PCR; in TCRdb, only in-frame clones are kept and a portion is missing. The repertoire holds a few hundred thousand clones, with around 92% as singletons. Trimming took 3 bases from V and 1 from J; bases not matched to a gene: 20. Germline V gene sequence: CDR1 GTSNPN, CDR2 SVGIG (reference sequence). The CDR3 extends over 21 amino acids. This TCR was recovered from a woman between 50 and 59 years old who had been exposed to COVID-19. The genes are TRBV30 and TRBJ1-4, with TRBD1 matching over 10 bases. Specimen: PBMCs or T cells enriched from blood (not recorded which). Here the CDR3 reads CAWSAQVWDRGSSRTNEKLFF. DNA of the CDR3: TGTGCCTGGAGCGCCCAAGTCTGGGACAGGGGATCTTCCAGAACTAATGAAAAACTGTTTTTT.